Each of the 17 T cell receptor beta chains below was sequenced from the same sample in a study of OX40 agonist ivuxolimab in advanced cancers. Clones were sequenced by immunoSEQ multiplex PCR, and TCRdb holds only the in-frame ones, with some missing. The data show some 60,000 clones, approximately 83% seen once. The input for sequencing was CD4+ or CD8+ T cells sorted from blood, taken in a trial of the OX40 agonist ivuxolimab. The source is an adult with an advanced solid tumor such as melanoma, head and neck, liver or kidney cancer.

This chain uses TRBV4-1 with TRBJ2-1; the D gene is possibly TRBD2 (6 bases). The V end was cut by 1 base, the J end by 10 bases, with 20 bases between. Germline V gene lookup returns CDR1 MGHRA and CDR2 YSYEKL. The CDR3 is 16 amino acids. The chain's CDR3 is CASSQVTGTSREEQFF. DNA for the CDR3: TGCGCCAGCAGCCAAGTCACCGGGACTTCTAGGGAGGAGCAGTTCTTC.

The chain recombines TRBV7-9 with TRBJ2-5; D remains unclear. Trimming took off 3 bases at V and 2 bases at J, with 10 bases between the two ends. Germline V gene data show CDR1 as SEHNR and CDR2 as FQNEAQ (reference sequence). This CDR3 is built from 14 residues. The CDR3 spells CASSFRTEQETQYF. In DNA form, the CDR3 reads TGTGCCAGCAGCTTCCGGACGGAACAAGAGACCCAGTACTTC.

This rearrangement joins TRBV5-1 to TRBJ2-5; D call uncertain. The CDR3 is 14 amino acids. CDR1 and CDR2 from the germline V gene are SGHRS and YFSETQ. Trimming removed 0 bases from V and 2 bases from J, with 8 bases in between. CDR3 protein: CASSLVSRQETQYF. The CDR3 DNA sequence: TGCGCCAGCAGCTTGGTTTCCAGACAAGAGACCCAGTACTTC.

J is TRBJ2-2 and V is TRBV28; TRBD1 agrees at 8 bases. The CDR3 has 16 residues. V dropped 4 bases and J dropped 4; count of bases not matched to a gene: 8. Germline V gene lookup returns CDR1 MDHEN and CDR2 SYDVKM. CDR3 nucleotides: TGTGCCAGCAGTTCCCCCGGGACAGGCCTCACCGGGGAGCTGTTTTTT. Amino acids: CASSSPGTGLTGELFF.

The chain carries TRBV2 and TRBJ2-3, with 12 bases that match TRBD2. CDR3 length: 15 residues. Germline V gene sequence: CDR1 SNHLY, CDR2 FYNNEI. J was trimmed by 5 bases and V by 4 bases; bases with no gene match: 4. The CDR3 region is CASSVLAGGEDTQYF. In DNA form, the CDR3 reads TGTGCCAGCAGTGTTCTAGCGGGAGGGGAAGATACGCAGTATTTT.

This clone came up a few times. In DNA form, the CDR3 reads TGTGCCATCAGTGACTTACTAGCGGGGATGGGTGAGCAGTACTTC. It specifies CAISDLLAGMGEQYF. This chain links TRBV10-3 with TRBJ2-7; 10 bases are a match to TRBD2. CDR3 length: 15 amino acids. V dropped 3 bases and J dropped 7; count of bases not matched to a gene: 9. Germline V CDR1 and CDR2: ENHRY, SYGVKD.

DNA for the CDR3: TGTGCCAGCAGCTTAACAGGGGCAGATGAAGCTTTCTTT. Translating gives CASSLTGADEAFF. The rearrangement joins TRBV7-3 to TRBJ1-1, with D tentatively TRBD1 (5 bases). CDR3 size: 13 residues. The germline V and J ends were trimmed by 0 bases and 7 bases, with 9 bases remaining between them. Germline V lookup: CDR1 SGHTA, CDR2 FQGTGA. Variable domain in full (rest from reference TRBV7-3 and TRBJ1-1): GAGVSQTPSNKVTEKGKYVELRCDPISGHTALYWYRQSLGQGPEFLIYFQGTGAADDSGLPNDRFFAVRPEGSVSTLKIQRTERGDSAVYLCASSLTGADEAFFGQGTRLTVV.

This chain joins TRBV9 and TRBJ2-1; 16 nucleotides line up with TRBD2. V shed 1 base and J 5 bases; nucleotides not matched to a gene: 6. The CDR3 contains 18 residues. Germline CDR1 reads SGDLS; CDR2 reads YYNGEE. The chain's CDR3 is CASSVYGTSGRGNNEQFF. CDR3 DNA sequence: TGTGCCAGCAGCGTATACGGGACTAGCGGGAGGGGTAACAATGAGCAGTTCTTC.

The chain uses TRBV19 and TRBJ2-1; 15 positions agree with TRBD2. Trimming removed 4 bases from V and 8 bases from J; junction bases left unmatched: 3. CDR3 size: 15 residues. The germline V gene has CDR1 LNHDA and CDR2 SQIVND (reference sequence). CDR3 sequence reads: CASSTGTSGRYEQFF. Here the CDR3 DNA reads TGTGCCAGTAGTACCGGGACTAGCGGGAGGTATGAGCAGTTCTTC.

The genes are TRBV5-8 and TRBJ2-7, with D perhaps matching TRBD2 (6 bases). Trimming shortened V by 4 bases and J by 2 bases, and 16 bases separated the two germline ends. The CDR3 has 15 amino acids. In germline, CDR1 is SGHTS, CDR2 YDEGEE. The DNA for the CDR3 is TGTGCCAGCAGCCCGGGGACTCCCTGGGCCTACGAGCAGTACTTC. Protein sequence: CASSPGTPWAYEQYF.

The gene calls are TRBV29-1 and TRBJ2-7, with D perhaps TRBD1 or TRBD2 (6 bases each). The CDR3 length is 17 residues. Germline lookup yields CDR1 SQVTM and CDR2 ANQGSEA. V was shortened by 7 bases and J by 7 bases, with 32 bases between the two germline ends. The CDR3 DNA is TGCAGCGCCGGAGGGGGATTTGGCAGTCCCTCCGGCTTGGAGCAGTACTTC. It is translated as CSAGGGFGSPSGLEQYF.

This chain joins TRBV2 and TRBJ2-7; 11 bases agree with TRBD2. After removal of 6 bases from V and 2 bases from J, the junction contained 6 bases not matched to a gene. The germline gives CDR1 SNHLY, CDR2 FYNNEI. The CDR3 is 15 amino acids. The CDR3: CASRERGLAAYEQYF. The CDR3 coding sequence is TGTGCCAGCAGAGAGAGGGGACTAGCGGCCTACGAGCAGTACTTC.

In its sample, this clone was seen once. This chain connects TRBV5-1 to TRBJ2-3; D is uncertain. CDR1 is SGHRS and CDR2 is YFSETQ in the germline V gene. Trimming removed 2 bases from V and 0 bases from J, with 10 bases in between. This CDR3 has 15 amino acids. CDR3: CASSLGVPSTDTQYF. The DNA of the CDR3 is TGCGCCAGCAGCTTAGGCGTCCCGAGCACAGATACGCAGTATTTT.

This clone was counted only a few times. V is TRBV28 and J is TRBJ2-7, with 7 bases aligning to TRBD2. CDR3 length: 11 amino acids. In germline, CDR1 is MDHEN, CDR2 SYDVKM. The CDR3, as DNA: TGTGAAAGCCGCGGGGGCTACGAGCAGTACTTC. Its translation: CESRGGYEQYF. The full variable domain, its missing parts supplied by reference TRBV28 and TRBJ2-7, is DVKVTQSSRYLVKRTGEKVFLECVQDMDHENMFWYRQDPGLGLRLIYFSYDVKMKEKGDIPEGYSVSREKKERFSLILESASTNQTSMYLCESRGGYEQYFGPGTRLTVT.

This clone occurred once. This chain connects TRBV10-3 to TRBJ2-3, with 16 bases that match TRBD2. Trimming cost V 11 bases and J 1 base; bases outside gene matches: 12. The CDR3 covers 18 residues. CDR1 and CDR2 (germline): ENHRY, SYGVKD. CDR3 amino acids: CAASPGLAGGLGTDTQYF. The CDR3 bases are TGTGCCGCCTCGCCGGGACTAGCGGGAGGGTTGGGCACAGATACGCAGTATTTT.

The chain joins TRBV5-4 to TRBJ2-1; D may be TRBD1 or TRBD2 (6 bases each). This CDR3 spans 15 amino acids. Germline V lookup: CDR1 SGHNT, CDR2 YYREEE (reference sequence). V lost 0 bases and J 2 bases, leaving 9 bases between the germline ends. CDR3 sequence (DNA): TGTGCCAGCAGCTTGGCGGGGGCCCCCTACAATGAGCAGTTCTTC. Encoded protein: CASSLAGAPYNEQFF.

The J gene is TRBJ1-4, the V gene TRBV28; TRBD1 matches at 9 bases. Per the germline V gene, CDR1 is MDHEN and CDR2 is SYDVKM. V trimming: 6 bases; J trimming: 6 bases; junction bases outside the gene matches: 5. This CDR3 has 14 amino acids. The CDR3 DNA is TGTGCCAGCAGCGGGACAGGGTTGGATGAAAAACTGTTTTTT. Translation gives CASSGTGLDEKLFF.